Shown below are 14 T cell receptor beta chains from a single sample sequenced in a study of blood T cell repertoires in COVID-19. The assay was immunoSEQ multiplex PCR, and TCRdb's table has in-frame clones only and misses some. The table includes around 110,000 clones, 90% detected once. Source material: peripheral blood. These TCRs come from a human donor with active COVID-19. The donor label of this sample is uncertain.

The chain links TRBV9 to TRBJ2-1; D is perhaps TRBD2 (7 bases). This CDR3 spans 14 amino acids. From germline, CDR1 is SGDLS and CDR2 YYNGEE. V lost 4 bases, J lost 6 bases, and 14 bases lay in between. In DNA, the CDR3 is TGTGCCAGCAGCCCCCAGGGGAGGGGCAATGAGCAGTTCTTC. It specifies CASSPQGRGNEQFF.

The sample holds one count of this clone. The chain combines TRBV4-3 with TRBJ2-1; possibly TRBD1 for D (6 bases). CDR3 length: 15 amino acids. V gave up 2 bases and J gave up 5 bases, with 13 bases separating them. CDR1 and CDR2 from the germline V gene are LGHNA and YSLEER. As DNA, the CDR3 is TGCGCCAGCAGCCAATTCTGGACAGAAAACAATGAGCAGTTCTTC. Its translation is CASSQFWTENNEQFF.

The chain uses TRBV2 and TRBJ2-5; 8 nucleotides match TRBD1. CDR1 and CDR2 (germline): SNHLY, FYNNEI. The CDR3 is 15 residues long. V dropped 8 bases and J dropped 7; count of bases not matched to a gene: 15. CDR3 residues: CASLKGQGRKGTQYF. CDR3 nucleotides: TGTGCCAGCTTGAAAGGACAGGGTAGGAAAGGGACCCAGTACTTC. Drawing the rest from reference TRBV2 and TRBJ2-5, the complete variable domain is EPEVTQTPSHQVTQMGQEVILRCVPISNHLYFYWYRQILGQKVEFLVSFYNNEISEKSEIFDDQFSVERPDGSNFTLKIRSTKLEDSAMYFCASLKGQGRKGTQYFGPGTRLLVL.

The chain joins TRBV18 to TRBJ1-4; 7 nucleotides line up with TRBD1. V gave up 6 bases and J gave up 4 bases; unmatched junction bases: 5. There are 14 residues in the CDR3. Germline V gives CDR1 KGHSH, CDR2 LQKENI. The CDR3 DNA is TGTGCCAGCTCCCCGACAGGGAATAATGAAAAACTGTTTTTT. Its translation is CASSPTGNNEKLFF.

The V gene is TRBV7-2, the J gene TRBJ2-2; no clear D gene. Trimming removed 1 base at V and 6 bases at J, with 6 bases between. The germline V gene encodes CDR1 SGHTA and CDR2 FQGNSA. The length of the CDR3 is 13 residues. The CDR3 reads CASSLVPAGELFF. DNA for the CDR3: TGTGCCAGCAGCTTAGTCCCGGCCGGGGAGCTGTTTTTT.

This rearrangement joins TRBV7-9 to TRBJ2-3; 8 nucleotides match TRBD1. Germline CDR1 SEHNR, CDR2 FQNEAQ (reference sequence). Losses at the gene ends were 7 bases for V and 2 bases for J; bases not matched to a gene: 5. The CDR3 contains 14 residues. This chain's CDR3 is CASNPGGSTDTQYF. CDR3 nucleotide sequence: TGTGCCAGCAACCCAGGGGGCTCCACAGATACGCAGTATTTT.

The chain is built from TRBV7-2 and TRBJ2-7; TRBD1 matches 7 bases. With 3 bases clipped from V and 4 bases from J, the junction kept 3 bases outside the gene matches. This CDR3 spans 13 amino acids. In germline, CDR1 is SGHTA, CDR2 FQGNSA. CDR3 sequence: CASSFNRGYEQYF. In nucleotides, the CDR3 is TGTGCCAGCAGCTTCAACAGGGGTTACGAGCAGTACTTC.

In this sample, this clone turned up once. J is TRBJ2-3 and V is TRBV9; 10 nucleotides agree with TRBD2. V lost 2 bases to trimming and J lost 2 bases; unmatched junction nucleotides: 5. CDR1 is SGDLS and CDR2 is YYNGEE in the germline V gene. This CDR3 region has 16 residues. The CDR3 DNA follows: TGTGCCAGCAGCGTCCTAGCGGGGGCCTACACAGATACGCAGTATTTT. Protein: CASSVLAGAYTDTQYF.

The chain combines TRBV13 with TRBJ2-3; D gene unclear. Between the trimmed V and J ends, which lost 1 base and 11 bases, there was a span of 10 bases. This CDR3 contains 12 residues. CDR1 is PRHDT and CDR2 is FYEKMQ in the germline V gene (reference sequence). The CDR3 nucleotides are TGTGCCAGCAGCTTAGAAGCCCCTCGGCAGTATTTT. Its protein is CASSLEAPRQYF.

The chain links TRBV6-6 to TRBJ1-2; the match to TRBD1 covers 9 bases. The CDR3 runs to 16 residues. The J segment lost 3 bases and the V segment lost 1 base, leaving 6 bases of the junction unmatched. Per germline, CDR1 MNHNY and CDR2 SVGAGI (reference sequence). The CDR3 is CASSYLETGGYYGYTF. CDR3 in DNA: TGTGCCAGCAGTTACTTAGAGACAGGGGGGTACTATGGCTACACCTTC.

The chain carries TRBV28 and TRBJ2-3; possibly TRBD2 for D (5 bases). V lost 4 bases, J lost 13 bases, and 21 bases lay in between. Germline assignment: CDR1 MDHEN and CDR2 SYDVKM. This CDR3 spans 14 amino acids. DNA for the CDR3: TGTGCCAGCAGTTACGGTGGACGCGAGGGCGTGGAGTATTTT. It encodes CASSYGGREGVEYF.

The chain couples TRBV12-5 to TRBJ1-1; D is ambiguous. With 1 base removed from V and 6 bases from J, the gap between germline ends came to 9 bases. The CDR3 runs 13 residues. Germline V gene data show CDR1 as LGHNT and CDR2 as FRNRAP. The DNA of the CDR3 is TGTGCTAGTGGTTTGGAGGGAGGCGCTGAAGCTTTCTTT. Its translation is CASGLEGGAEAFF.

The rearrangement joins TRBV6-2 or TRBV6-3 to TRBJ1-4; D may be TRBD1 (5 bases). The germline gives CDR1 MNHEY, CDR2 SVGEGT. This CDR3 has 14 residues. Trimming pared 5 bases from V and 6 bases from J, leaving 13 bases between. For the CDR3, the DNA is TGTGCCAGCAGTCTCGGGACTCAATATGAAAAACTGTTTTTT. Translating it yields CASSLGTQYEKLFF.

The chain uses TRBV5-1 and TRBJ2-2, with D possibly being TRBD2 (6 bases). The CDR3 sequence is 16 residues long. The ends were cut back, 4 bases at V and 4 bases at J, with 17 bases in the middle. Germline assignment: CDR1 SGHRS and CDR2 YFSETQ. CDR3: CASSRDPGRGTGELFF. The CDR3 DNA sequence: TGCGCCAGCAGCAGGGACCCCGGGCGGGGCACCGGGGAGCTGTTTTTT.